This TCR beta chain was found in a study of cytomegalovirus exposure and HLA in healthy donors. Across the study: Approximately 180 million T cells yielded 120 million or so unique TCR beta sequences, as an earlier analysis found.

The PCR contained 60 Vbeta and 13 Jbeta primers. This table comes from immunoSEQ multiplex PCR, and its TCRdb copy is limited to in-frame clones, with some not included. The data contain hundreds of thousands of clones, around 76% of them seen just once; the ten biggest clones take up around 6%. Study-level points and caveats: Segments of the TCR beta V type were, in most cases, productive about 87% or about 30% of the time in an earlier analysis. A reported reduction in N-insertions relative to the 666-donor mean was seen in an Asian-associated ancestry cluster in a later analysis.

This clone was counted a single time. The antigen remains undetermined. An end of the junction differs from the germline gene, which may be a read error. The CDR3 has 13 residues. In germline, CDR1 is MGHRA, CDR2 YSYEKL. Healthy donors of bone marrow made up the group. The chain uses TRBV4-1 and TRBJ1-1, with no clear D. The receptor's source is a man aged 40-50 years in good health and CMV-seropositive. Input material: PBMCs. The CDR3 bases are TGCGCCAGCAGCCAAGTGGGGAGCACTGAAGCTCTCTTT. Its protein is CASSQVGSTEALF.